The subject of this entry is one TCR beta chain. V shed 5 bases and J 6 bases; nucleotides not matched to a gene: 12. CDR1 and CDR2 from the germline V gene are MNHEY and SVGAGI. This CDR3 is built from 16 residues. This entry is derived from a study of blood T cells in healthy people across ages. PCR was performed a second time for about 6 to 12 cycles using a sample-barcoded 5' primer and a J-beta primer mix. TCRdb reprocessed the 5' RACE reads via MiXCR and lists one record per CDR3 protein. The sample lists roughly 2 million distinct CDR3 sequences; just under 50% were seen once. The TCR comes from a woman in her 40s in good health. V usage is TRBV6-5 and J usage is TRBJ1-2, with 10 positions matching TRBD1. What was sequenced was blood. The CDR3 coding sequence is TGTGCCAGCAGTAAACTCGACAGGGGGCATGAGCATGGCTACACCTTC. Protein product: CASSKLDRGHEHGYTF.